The rows below give T cell receptor beta chains drawn from one sample of a study of blood T cell repertoires in COVID-19. The repertoire was sequenced with immunoSEQ multiplex PCR; TCRdb's copy has only in-frame clones and lacks some. The sample shows around 76,000 clones, more than 80% of them seen only once. Sequencing used peripheral blood. The receptors come from an elderly man with acute or convalescent COVID-19. Both conserved end residues are part of each CDR3. D genes are given only for firm matches. The size entry is marked missing in some rows and otherwise reads once, few, many or a size class.

TRBJ2-5,TRBV5-1,.,.,TGCGCCAGCAGCTTGGGCGCCACAGGGTTCGTGGAGACCCAGTACTTC,CASSLGATGFVETQYF
TRBJ2-3,TRBV28,.,TRBD1,TGTGCCAGCAGTTTCTTCCCCGGGACAGGGGGCGCCGGCACAGATACGCAGTATTTT,CASSFFPGTGGAGTDTQYF
TRBJ2-2,TRBV11-3,.,TRBD2,TGTGCCAGCAGCACCCGGACTAGCGGGGGAACCGGGGAGCTGTTTTTT,CASSTRTSGGTGELFF
TRBJ2-1,TRBV27,.,.,TGTGCCAGCAGACTATCCTCAGGGTACAATGAGCAGTTCTTC,CASRLSSGYNEQFF
TRBJ2-2,TRBV7-7,.,TRBD1,TGTGCCAGCAGCCCGACCGGGACAGGGATCGGGGAGCTGTTTTTT,CASSPTGTGIGELFF
TRBJ1-1,TRBV7-2,.,.,TGTGCCAGCAGCCCCGCCCTGCGTTCCACTGAAGCTTTCTTT,CASSPALRSTEAFF
TRBJ1-2,TRBV19,few,TRBD1,TGTGCCAGTAGTAATACAGGGGCCGACTATGGCTACACCTTC,CASSNTGADYGYTF
TRBJ1-4,TRBV21-1,.,.,TGTGCCAGCAGCAAAGGTAGGGACAGGGTGAGGGAAAAACTGTTTTTT,CASSKGRDRVREKLFF
TRBJ1-2,TRBV7-2,few,.,TGTGCCAGCAGCTTAGCCGGGGGTCCCTATGGCTACACCTTC,CASSLAGGPYGYTF
TRBJ2-7,TRBV7-8,.,TRBD2,TGTGCCAGCAGTATGACAGCGACGGGGGGGTACGAGCAGTACTTC,CASSMTATGGYEQYF
TRBJ2-3,TRBV7-3,.,.,TGTGCCAGCAGCTTAACAGAGCAGGCTATGCCAGATACGCAGTATTTT,CASSLTEQAMPDTQYF
TRBJ2-3,TRBV3-1/TRBV3-2,.,TRBD2,TGTGCCAGCAGCCAAGCCCCTGCACTAGCGGGTACCTCAGATACGCAGTATTTT,CASSQAPALAGTSDTQYF
TRBJ1-1,TRBV11-2,.,TRBD1,TGTGCCAGCAGCTTAGAAGGTACTGGGACAGGGAACACTGAAGCTTTCTTT,CASSLEGTGTGNTEAFF
TRBJ2-4,TRBV12-5,.,TRBD1,TGTGCTAGTGGTCCCGAGACAGGGGGTATCAAAAACATTCAGTACTTC,CASGPETGGIKNIQYF
TRBJ2-7,TRBV18,once,TRBD1,TGTGCCAGCTCACCACTAGGGACAGGTAGCTCCTACGAGCAGTACTTC,CASSPLGTGSSYEQYF
TRBJ1-2,TRBV2,.,TRBD1,TGTGCCAGCGACCGGGACAGGACTTACTATGGCTACACCTTC,CASDRDRTYYGYTF
TRBJ2-2,TRBV19,.,.,TGTGCCAGTAGTGGGGGGGACAGGAGAAACACCGGGGAGCTGTTTTTT,CASSGGDRRNTGELFF
TRBJ2-2,TRBV9,.,.,TGTGCCAGCAGCGTAGAAGGGGTAGAGCTGTTTTTT,CASSVEGVELFF
TRBJ2-3,TRBV19,.,TRBD1,TGTGCCAGTAGTTTTACCCGGGACAGTTTTCAGTATTTT,CASSFTRDSFQYF
TRBJ2-1,TRBV19,.,.,TGTGCCAGTAGTATAACGGACAATCACAATGAGCAGTTCTTC,CASSITDNHNEQFF
TRBJ2-7,TRBV19,.,TRBD2,TGTGCCACCGGACTAGCGGGAGCCTACGAGCAGTACTTC,CATGLAGAYEQYF
TRBJ1-1,TRBV3-1/TRBV3-2,once,TRBD1,TGTGCCAGCAGCCCACAAACTACAGGGGGCAACACTGAAGCTTTCTTT,CASSPQTTGGNTEAFF
TRBJ2-7,TRBV30,.,TRBD2,TGTGCCTGGAGGGTCAAAGCGGGGGGCCCCCCCTACGAGCAGTACTTC,CAWRVKAGGPPYEQYF
TRBJ2-1,TRBV7-3,.,TRBD2,TGTGCCAGCAGCTTAGGGAGCGGGGGGACCTACAATGAGCAGTTCTTC,CASSLGSGGTYNEQFF
TRBJ1-6,TRBV6-2/TRBV6-3,.,TRBD1,TGTGCCAGCAGTTACCTTCTAAGGGGACAGCTCTATAATTCACCCCTCCACTTT,CASSYLLRGQLYNSPLHF
TRBJ2-1,TRBV28,few,TRBD2,TGTGCCAGCAGTGGCCCCGGGACTAGCGGGGGGTTCCCCTACAATGAGCAGTTCTTC,CASSGPGTSGGFPYNEQFF
TRBJ1-6,TRBV5-6,.,.,TGTGCCAGCAGCTTGAGGGCCGGGGTGGGATATTCACCCCTCCACTTT,CASSLRAGVGYSPLHF
TRBJ2-5,TRBV28,.,TRBD1,TGTGCCAGCAGTTCCGGGACAGGGGGGTCGTGGCAAGAGACCCAGTACTTC,CASSSGTGGSWQETQYF
TRBJ2-3,TRBV29-1,.,TRBD1,TGCAGCGAGGGCCAGGGGGCTGGAGATACGCAGTATTTT,CSEGQGAGDTQYF
TRBJ2-1,TRBV19,few,TRBD1,TGTGCCAGTACCGAGTACAGAAGGGCAGGGGGCTACAATGAGCAGTTCTTC,CASTEYRRAGGYNEQFF
TRBJ1-5,TRBV4-3,.,TRBD1,TGCGCCAGCAGCCAAGCGTACCCAACCGGGACAGGGGGCCGGGAGCCCCAGCATTTT,CASSQAYPTGTGGREPQHF
TRBJ2-7,TRBV11-3,.,.,TGTGCCAGCAGCCCCAGCGGTCGCTACGAGCAGTACTTC,CASSPSGRYEQYF
TRBJ2-1,TRBV29-1,.,.,TGCAGCGTTCGGGGTTACAATGAGCAGTTCTTC,CSVRGYNEQFF
TRBJ1-1,TRBV7-2,.,TRBD1,TGTGCCAGCAGCCACGTCACCCAGGCGATGGACAGGGCCATGAAGGCTTTCTTT,CASSHVTQAMDRAMKAFF
TRBJ2-3,TRBV10-3,once,.,TGTGCCATCAATCAGGGGAGCACAGATACGCAGTATTTT,CAINQGSTDTQYF
TRBJ2-5,TRBV14,once,.,TGTGCCAGCACCCCAGGGAACGAAGAGACCCAGTACTTC,CASTPGNEETQYF
TRBJ2-3,TRBV6-2/TRBV6-3,.,TRBD1,TGTGCCAGCAGTTACGCCTGGACAGGGGTTGATACGCAGTATTTT,CASSYAWTGVDTQYF
TRBJ1-2,TRBV18,.,.,TGTGCCAGCTCACCCCGGGACGGGGGTGGCTACACCTTC,CASSPRDGGGYTF
TRBJ2-1,TRBV28,.,TRBD2,TGTGCCAGCAGTTTCGGGGGGACTAGCGGGGGCTCCTACAATGAGCAGTTCTTC,CASSFGGTSGGSYNEQFF
TRBJ2-1,TRBV7-6,.,TRBD1,TGTGCCAGCAGTCCCCAGGGGGTCTTGACCTACAATGAGCAGTTCTTC,CASSPQGVLTYNEQFF
TRBJ2-5,TRBV18,.,.,TGTGCCAGCTCACCTAACTACCAAGAGACCCAGTACTTC,CASSPNYQETQYF
TRBJ2-5,TRBV27,.,TRBD2,TGTGCCAGCAGCGGGGAGGGGCGGGGGAGGGAGACCCAGTACTTC,CASSGEGRGRETQYF
TRBJ2-5,TRBV4-1,.,TRBD2,TGCGCCAGCAGCCAAGAAGGGACTAGCGGGAGTGGCGAGACCCAGTACTTC,CASSQEGTSGSGETQYF
TRBJ2-3,TRBV9,once,TRBD1,TGTGCCAGCAGCTTCCGGGACAGGTTTTCAGATACGCAGTATTTT,CASSFRDRFSDTQYF
TRBJ1-1,TRBV7-2,.,TRBD1,TGTGCCAGCAGCCAAGGGGGCAGGGCCACTGAAGCTTTCTTT,CASSQGGRATEAFF
TRBJ2-7,TRBV27,.,TRBD2,TGTGCCAGCAGTTACACTTCCGTTGGGGGGGGCTACGAGCAGTACTTC,CASSYTSVGGGYEQYF
TRBJ2-7,TRBV10-1,.,TRBD2,TGCGCCAGCAGTGAGTCGAGGACTAGCGGCCACGAGCAGTACTTC,CASSESRTSGHEQYF
TRBJ1-1,TRBV24-1,.,TRBD1,TGTGCCACCAGTGATTACAATACAGGGGGGGTGGCTGAAGCTTTCTTT,CATSDYNTGGVAEAFF
TRBJ2-1,TRBV5-1,.,TRBD2,TGCGCCAGCAGCGCGGTGGCTAGCGGGAACAATGAGCAGTTCTTC,CASSAVASGNNEQFF
TRBJ2-2,TRBV7-2,few,.,TGTGCCAGCAGCTTGGCCCAGGGCGGGGAGCTGTTTTTT,CASSLAQGGELFF
TRBJ2-1,TRBV19,.,TRBD2,TGTGCCAGTAGTGGACGGTGGACTAGCTCCTACAATGAGCAGTTCTTC,CASSGRWTSSYNEQFF
TRBJ2-1,TRBV12-2,.,.,TGTGCAAGTCGCTTTGCGGCGGAATTAGACTATCATTACTACAATGAGCAGTTCTTC,CASRFAAELDYHYYNEQFF
TRBJ1-3,TRBV9,.,.,TGTGCCAGCAGCGTAGGACAGTTCGCCTCTGGAAACACCATATATTTT,CASSVGQFASGNTIYF